These T cell receptor beta chains were read from a single sample in a study of T cells after posttransplantation cyclophosphamide. TCRdb's copy holds only in-frame clones and misses some; the assay was immunoSEQ multiplex PCR. The sample includes under 20,000 clones, approximately 82% of them seen just once. Sequenced material: memory CD4+ T cells sorted from blood. All receptors come from a young man in good health and a related stem cell transplant donor. The CDR3 runs from the conserved cysteine through the conserved F or W. A D gene is named only where the DNA matches it firmly. Clone size is not always given. Where it is, it says once, few, many or a class for expanded clones.

TRBV7-2	TRBJ2-5	.	TRBD1	TGTGCCAGCAGCATTGGGACAGGGAGCAGAGAGACCCAGTACTTC	CASSIGTGSRETQYF
TRBV7-2	TRBJ1-2	.	TRBD1	TGTGCCAGCAGCGTCCGCCGGGGACAGCGAGATGGCTACACCTTC	CASSVRRGQRDGYTF
TRBV7-8	TRBJ2-1	.	.	TGTGCCAGCAATCCAGGGCAGGTCCATGAGCAGTTCTTC	CASNPGQVHEQFF
TRBV18	TRBJ1-3	.	TRBD1	TGTGCCAGCTCACCGATACAGGGGGTAACTGGAAACACCATATATTTT	CASSPIQGVTGNTIYF
TRBV7-9	TRBJ2-1	.	TRBD2	TGTGCCAGCAGCTTATACGCGGGGGTCCCGTACAATGAGCAGTTCTTC	CASSLYAGVPYNEQFF
TRBV19	TRBJ2-2	.	TRBD2	TGTGCCAGTAGTCCGCAGACTAGCGGCACCGGGGAGCTGTTTTTT	CASSPQTSGTGELFF
TRBV5-6	TRBJ1-2	.	.	TGTGCCAGCAGCTCCGACCCAGGGCAGGGCGTATATGGCTACACCTTC	CASSSDPGQGVYGYTF
TRBV2	TRBJ2-7	.	.	TGTGCCAGCAGCGGTGACAGAATAGAGCAGTACTTC	CASSGDRIEQYF
TRBV2	TRBJ1-1	few	.	TGTGCCAGCAGCGTTCAGGGGAACACTGAAGCTTTCTTT	CASSVQGNTEAFF
TRBV7-8	TRBJ1-5	.	.	TGTGCCAGCAGCTTCAGCGGACAGAGCAATCAGCCCCAGCATTTT	CASSFSGQSNQPQHF
TRBV28	TRBJ1-6	.	TRBD1	TGTGCCAGCAGTGAACCAATTACCGGGACAGGGGAGTCACCCCTCCACTTT	CASSEPITGTGESPLHF
TRBV5-1	TRBJ1-1	.	TRBD1	TGCGCCAGCAGCATCAAATCAGGGGGCCGCGGGGGGGACACTGAAGCTTTCTTT	CASSIKSGGRGGDTEAFF
TRBV7-8	TRBJ2-1	.	TRBD1	TGTGCCAGCAGATTAGAGGGACAGGATTACAATGAGCAGTTCTTC	CASRLEGQDYNEQFF
TRBV28	TRBJ1-2	.	.	TGTGCCAGCAGCAAGAGCGGAGACTATGGCTACACCTTC	CASSKSGDYGYTF
TRBV4-3	TRBJ1-2	.	.	TGCGCCAGCAGCCAAGAGGCTCCGTTTAACTATGGCTACACCTTC	CASSQEAPFNYGYTF
TRBV19	TRBJ2-1	.	TRBD2	TGTGCCAGTAGCCCCCCCGGGACTAGTAATTCTGAGAAGTTCTTC	CASSPPGTSNSEKFF
TRBV5-4	TRBJ1-6	.	.	TGTGCCAGCAGCGTGTGGGCCAGAGACTCACCCCTCCACTTT	CASSVWARDSPLHF
TRBV4-2	TRBJ2-6	.	.	TGTGCCAGCAGCCCCCTCTCTGGGGCCAACGTCCTGACTTTC	CASSPLSGANVLTF
TRBV29-1	TRBJ2-3	.	.	TGCAGCGTTGAAAACCTCGCGGACACAGATACGCAGTATTTT	CSVENLADTDTQYF
TRBV6-4	TRBJ2-1	.	.	TGTGCCAGCAGTGAACTACCCCACACTGGGCAGTTCTTC	CASSELPHTGQFF
TRBV5-1	TRBJ1-2	.	.	TGCGCCAGCAGCTTCGACAGGTATGGCTACACCTTC	CASSFDRYGYTF
TRBV5-4	TRBJ1-3	.	TRBD1	TGTGCCAGCAGCCCGAACAGGGGCTCTGGAAACACCATATATTTT	CASSPNRGSGNTIYF
TRBV5-6	TRBJ1-2	.	.	TGTGCCAGCAGCTTGGGGGGCGGCTACACCTTC	CASSLGGGYTF
TRBV15	TRBJ1-2	.	TRBD1	TGTGCCACTACCTCCGGGACAGGGGGTAACTATGGCTACACCTTC	CATTSGTGGNYGYTF
TRBV4-2	TRBJ1-1	.	.	TGTGCCAGCAGCCAAGAGAATCGCGGGTGGGGGAACACTGAAGCTTTCTTT	CASSQENRGWGNTEAFF
TRBV5-4	TRBJ2-6	.	.	TGTGCCAGCAGCTCGGCTGGGGCCAACGTCCTGACTTTC	CASSSAGANVLTF
TRBV18	TRBJ2-7	.	TRBD1	TGTGCCAGCTCACCGACGACAGGGGGTTTCTCCTACGAGCAGTACTTC	CASSPTTGGFSYEQYF
TRBV2	TRBJ2-1	.	.	TGTGCCAGCAGTCTTAATAGCGTCAATGAGCAGTTCTTC	CASSLNSVNEQFF
TRBV19	TRBJ2-6	.	.	TGTGCCAGTAGTGTAGGACAGACTGGGGCCAACGTCCTGACTTTC	CASSVGQTGANVLTF
TRBV2	TRBJ1-6	.	.	TGTGCCAGCAGTGGGGCCCGACCAGGGGCGCGGAATTCACCCCTCCACTTT	CASSGARPGARNSPLHF
TRBV29-1	TRBJ1-5	.	TRBD1	TGCAGCGTTGAAACAGGGGGACAGCCCCAGCATTTT	CSVETGGQPQHF
TRBV5-8	TRBJ2-5	.	TRBD1	TGTGCCAGCAGCTTTAAAACAGGGACAGGGGGAGAGACCCAGTACTTC	CASSFKTGTGGETQYF
TRBV7-9	TRBJ2-7	.	TRBD1	TGTGCCAGCAGCTTAGGCCCGGGACAGGGTGGCTACGAGCAGTACTTC	CASSLGPGQGGYEQYF
TRBV20-1	TRBJ1-1	.	.	TGCAGTGCTAGGGGGAGCACTGAAGCTTTCTTT	CSARGSTEAFF
TRBV9	TRBJ2-3	.	.	TGTGCCAGCAGCGTAGAGGTGAGACAGTGGTTGGGGAGCACAGATACGCAGTATTTT	CASSVEVRQWLGSTDTQYF
TRBV6-1	TRBJ2-7	.	.	TGTGCCAGCAGTATCAGCCTGGACAGCTCCTACGAGCAGTACTTC	CASSISLDSSYEQYF
TRBV19	TRBJ2-6	.	.	TGTGCCAGTAGTACTCAACCGGGACACTACTCTGGGGCCAACGTCCTGACTTTC	CASSTQPGHYSGANVLTF
TRBV9	TRBJ1-2	.	TRBD1	TGTGCCAGCAGCGTAGCGACAGGGCAGTATGGCTACACCTTC	CASSVATGQYGYTF